This T cell receptor beta chain was captured in a study of T cell clonotyping in hematopoietic cell transplantation. Study-level results: At the given depth, recipient repertoires were over 95% de novo clonotypes. Recipient TCR diversity dropped after transplant; expanded clonotypes rose from day 30 to 180. Higher Inverse Simpson Index values in graft donor and pretransplant recipient predicted broader posttransplant TCR diversity.

In the case of this clone: Antigen: not known.

Only in-frame clones appear in the TCRdb table, and some are missing; sequencing was by immunoSEQ multiplex PCR. The sample includes 7,900 or so clones, approximately 88% of them seen just once. This clonotype was obtained from a male patient between 18 and 35 years old who had an allogeneic stem cell transplant from a related donor, so the T cells may come from the graft donor. Some clones in this sample may be carry-over from other donors' samples. The specimen was PBMCs, collected 100 days after allogeneic stem cell transplant.

Here the CDR3 reads CASSTPDGMTSGRTGELFF. DNA of the CDR3: TGTGCCAGCAGCACCCCAGACGGGATGACTAGCGGGAGGACCGGGGAGCTGTTTTTT. The rearrangement uses TRBV5-4 and TRBJ2-2, with 13 bases fitting TRBD2. The CDR3 contains 19 residues. Germline V gene lookup returns CDR1 SGHNT and CDR2 YYREEE (reference sequence). V was pared by 4 bases and J by 5 bases, with 14 bases of the junction left unmatched.